The 18 T cell receptor beta chains below were found in one sample sequenced in a study of human T cells and chemical hapten exposure. Stated time point: patch test 1, 2 weeks after DPC sensitization. Sample treatment: therapeutic diphenylcyclopropenone sensitization with weekly scalp DPC. TCRdb called the RACE reads again in MiXCR, with one record for every CDR3 protein. This sample has about 120,000 distinct CDR3 sequences, with about an eighth found just once. Sample: whole blood, taken in connection with sensitization to the hapten diphenylcyclopropenone (DPC). These receptors all stem from a woman aged 45 to 65 with alopecia areata. Some clones in this sample may be carry-over from other donors' samples.

V and J are TRBV18 and TRBJ2-5; D is unclear. Germline V lookup: CDR1 KGHSH, CDR2 LQKENI. The ends were cut back, 3 bases at V and 2 bases at J, with 13 bases in the middle. This CDR3 has 15 amino acids. CDR3 sequence: CASSPIQFMQETQYF. The CDR3 bases are TGTGCCAGCTCACCTATACAGTTCATGCAAGAGACCCAGTACTTC.

This clonotype was observed a handful of times. CDR3: CATRGNYGYTF. CDR3 DNA sequence: TGTGCCACCAGGGGAAACTATGGCTACACCTTC. The J gene is TRBJ1-2, the V gene TRBV28, with a weak D call TRBD1 (6 bases). The CDR3 length is 11 residues. Germline-derived CDR1 and CDR2 are MDHEN and SYDVKM. Trimming left V 10 bases short and J 2 bases short, with 8 bases between.

This clonotype was recorded at least ten times. This chain joins TRBV7-9 and TRBJ2-1; D possibly corresponds to TRBD2 (5 bases). Looked up from germline, CDR1 is SEHNR and CDR2 is FQNEAQ (reference sequence). The CDR3 is 23 residues long. Trimming took off 5 bases at V and 0 bases at J, with 35 bases between the two ends. The CDR3 loop reads CASSQPRTQTLSPALSSYNEQFF. CDR3 DNA sequence: TGTGCCAGCAGCCAACCCCGGACTCAAACTTTATCACCCGCCTTAAGCTCCTACAATGAGCAGTTCTTC.

This clonotype was recorded many times. The rearrangement links TRBV7-2 to TRBJ2-1; perhaps TRBD2 as D (5 bases). The length of the CDR3 is 13 residues. Germline CDR1 SGHTA, CDR2 FQGNSA. V was trimmed by 4 bases and J by 8 bases, leaving 12 bases between them. Written as DNA, the CDR3 is TGTGCCAGCAGCTACTCTAGCATGGATGAGCAGTTCTTC. It translates to CASSYSSMDEQFF.

The sample holds a few counts of this clonotype. The chain employs TRBV28 and TRBJ2-1; D perhaps matches TRBD1 (5 bases). The germline CDR1 and CDR2 sequences are MDHEN and SYDVKM. V dropped 4 bases and J dropped 2 bases, with 18 bases sitting between them. This CDR3 spans 17 amino acids. This CDR3 is CASSSGPLLSAYNEQFF. The CDR3 nucleotides read TGTGCCAGCAGTTCAGGGCCCCTACTCTCCGCCTACAATGAGCAGTTCTTC.

This clonotype was counted only a few times. The genes are TRBV4-1 and TRBJ1-6; D unclear. The CDR3 extends over 17 amino acids. The V gene's germline CDR1 is MGHRA and CDR2 YSYEKL. V gave up 0 bases and J gave up 0 bases, with 9 bases separating them. The CDR3 spells CASSQDGFGSYNSPLHF. Written as DNA, the CDR3 is TGCGCCAGCAGCCAAGATGGGTTTGGCTCCTATAATTCACCCCTCCACTTT.

A few counts support this clonotype. J is TRBJ2-1 and V is TRBV9, with 11 bases identical to TRBD2. Germline V gives CDR1 SGDLS, CDR2 YYNGEE. V dropped 4 bases and J dropped 6; count of bases not matched to a gene: 9. The CDR3 loop spans 16 amino acids. The DNA of the CDR3 is TGTGCCAGCAGCCCGACGGGCCTAGCGGGGGGCAATGAGCAGTTCTTC. This translates into CASSPTGLAGGNEQFF.

This clonotype was counted a few times. The chain links TRBV6-2 or TRBV6-3 to TRBJ1-2; D remains unclear. The V end was cut by 6 bases, the J end by 2 bases, with 7 bases between. The CDR3 contains 12 residues. Looked up from germline, CDR1 is MNHEY and CDR2 is SVGEGT. CDR3: CASSLTNYGYTF. The CDR3 DNA reads as TGTGCCAGCAGCCTGACAAACTATGGCTACACCTTC.

This clonotype was found many times. This chain connects TRBV2 to TRBJ2-2, with D unclear. This CDR3 has 13 residues. Trimming pared 2 bases from V and 4 bases from J, leaving 5 bases between. The germline gives CDR1 SNHLY, CDR2 FYNNEI. CDR3: CASSEQSTGELFF. The DNA for the CDR3 is TGTGCCAGCAGTGAACAGAGCACCGGGGAGCTGTTTTTT.

The V and J genes are TRBV29-1 and TRBJ2-3; D unresolved. CDR3 length: 12 amino acids. The V and J ends lost 8 bases and 4 bases respectively, with 13 bases between them. Germline V gene lookup returns CDR1 SQVTM and CDR2 ANQGSEA. The CDR3: CSWKGSPDTQYF. The CDR3 DNA is TGCAGCTGGAAAGGGTCCCCAGATACGCAGTATTTT.

The V and J genes are TRBV6-1 and TRBJ1-5, with D uncertain. Per germline, CDR1 MNHNS and CDR2 SASEGT. The ends were cut back, 2 bases at V and 0 bases at J, with 8 bases in the middle. The CDR3 extends over 15 amino acids. CDR3 amino acids: CASSEPTVSNQPQHF. Written as DNA, the CDR3 is TGTGCCAGCAGTGAACCTACAGTTAGCAATCAGCCCCAGCATTTT.

This clonotype was observed a few times. The chain couples TRBV21-1 to TRBJ1-1; the D call in the table, TRBD1, was not verified against the DNA. TRBV21-1 is noted as a pseudogene. This CDR3 is 16 amino acids long. Here the CDR3 DNA reads TGTGCCAGCAGCTTAATCCTGGGACCATTGAACACTGAAGCTTTCTTT. Translated: CASSLILGPLNTEAFF.

The rearrangement joins TRBV6-5 to TRBJ1-3; D gene ambiguous. The CDR3 is made up of 18 amino acids. The germline V gene has CDR1 MNHEY and CDR2 SVGAGI. The ends were cut back, 0 bases at V and 4 bases at J, with 19 bases in the middle. The CDR3 reads CASSYSRGWESPGNTIYF. CDR3 nucleotide sequence: TGTGCCAGCAGTTACTCTCGAGGGTGGGAGAGTCCCGGAAACACCATATATTTT.

The sample holds a few counts of this clonotype. V usage is TRBV28 and J usage is TRBJ1-2; TRBD1 agrees at 9 bases. CDR1 is MDHEN, CDR2 SYDVKM, per germline. V gave up 6 bases and J gave up 4 bases; unmatched junction bases: 12. CDR3 length equals 16 residues. CDR3 sequence: CASSSGTGIGFYGYTF. CDR3 in DNA: TGTGCCAGCAGCTCCGGGACAGGGATTGGGTTCTATGGCTACACCTTC.

J is TRBJ1-1 and V is TRBV5-1; 10 nucleotides agree with TRBD1. The germline CDR1 and CDR2 sequences are SGHRS and YFSETQ. The CDR3 has 19 amino acids. V dropped 4 bases and J dropped 0; count of bases not matched to a gene: 15. DNA of the CDR3: TGCGCCAGCAGCCTAAACCGACAGGGGGCCACTCCTTTGAACACTGAAGCTTTCTTT. It encodes CASSLNRQGATPLNTEAFF.

This clonotype was seen many times. The rearrangement links TRBV7-8 to TRBJ1-1, with D perhaps matching TRBD1 (5 bases). CDR1 and CDR2 from the germline V gene are SGHVS and FQNEAQ. The ends were cut back, 5 bases at V and 4 bases at J, with 17 bases in the middle. The CDR3 is 15 residues long. The CDR3 sequence: CASSPDRLGGTEAFF. CDR3 nucleotide sequence: TGTGCCAGCAGCCCAGACAGACTCGGAGGCACTGAAGCTTTCTTT. Together with reference TRBV7-8 and TRBJ1-1, the CDR3 gives the full variable domain: GAGVSQSPRYKVAKRGQDVALRCDPISGHVSLFWYQQALGQGPEFLTYFQNEAQLDKSGLPSDRFFAERPEGSVSTLKIQRTQQEDSAVYLCASSPDRLGGTEAFFGQGTRLTVV.

The V call is TRBV4-3, the J call TRBJ2-7; either TRBD1 or TRBD2 may fit D (6 bases each). The CDR3 has 15 amino acids. Looked up from germline, CDR1 is LGHNA and CDR2 is YSLEER. The V gene lost 1 base and the J gene lost 3 bases, with 13 bases spanning the gap. CDR3 DNA sequence: TGCGCCAGCAGCCAAGTGCCGGGGGCGATCTACGAGCAGTACTTC. This codes for CASSQVPGAIYEQYF.

This clonotype was seen more than once but under ten times. V usage is TRBV28 and J usage is TRBJ2-3; D is unclear. Germline CDR1 reads MDHEN; CDR2 reads SYDVKM. The CDR3 has 14 residues. Trimming left V 3 bases short and J 0 bases short, with 7 bases between. CDR3 residues: CASSFGVSTDTQYF. CDR3 nucleotide sequence: TGTGCCAGCAGTTTTGGGGTTAGCACAGATACGCAGTATTTT.